One and the same sample provided the 19 T cell receptor beta chains below, sequenced in a study of blood T cell repertoires in COVID-19 (dated by TCRdb to the early 2020s). The library was made by the immunoSEQ multiplex PCR assay. Not all clones reach the TCRdb copy of this immuneACCESS table, which keeps in-frame sequences only. Checked studies attribute under half of the gap to unresolved V genes and leave the rest unexplained. The sample has fewer than 150,000 clones on record, about four fifths of them singletons. Clones ranked in the top ten supply 1.6% of the sample. The sequencing input was PBMCs or T cells enriched from blood (not recorded which). The receptors stem from a woman aged 18-35 years who had been exposed to COVID-19.

This clone came up once. The chain employs TRBV3-1 (or the pseudogene TRBV3-2) and TRBJ1-4; 7 bases map to TRBD1. V shed 5 bases, J shed 2 bases, and the junction held 5 bases outside the gene matches. The CDR3 contains 15 residues. Per germline, CDR1 LGHDT and CDR2 YNNKEL (reference sequence). The CDR3 region is CASSSQGVTNEKLFF. For the CDR3, the DNA is TGTGCCAGCAGCTCGCAGGGGGTTACTAATGAAAAACTGTTTTTT.

In its sample, this clone was seen once. This chain joins TRBV10-3 and TRBJ1-2, with TRBD1 matching over 8 bases. The V gene's germline CDR1 is ENHRY and CDR2 SYGVKD. V shed 3 bases and J 8 bases; nucleotides not matched to a gene: 5. There are 13 residues in the CDR3. CDR3 protein: CAISDRGLEGYTF. CDR3 coding DNA: TGTGCCATCAGTGACAGGGGGCTCGAGGGCTACACCTTC.

The chain employs TRBV19 and TRBJ2-3, with D tentatively TRBD2 (5 bases). CDR3 length: 12 amino acids. V lost 5 bases to trimming and J lost 2 bases, with 5 bases between them. CDR1 and CDR2 from the germline V gene are LNHDA and SQIVND (reference sequence). CDR3 DNA: TGTGCCAGTAGTCGGGACACAGATACGCAGTATTTT. It yields the protein CASSRDTDTQYF.

The V and J genes are TRBV19 and TRBJ2-5; possible D gene TRBD2, 5 bases. Trimming stripped 4 bases from V and 1 base from J, with 10 bases between. This CDR3 has 14 residues. Germline-derived CDR1 and CDR2 are LNHDA and SQIVND (reference sequence). Written as DNA, the CDR3 is TGTGCCAGTAGTAGGGCCGGACTCCAAGAGACCCAGTACTTC. Residues: CASSRAGLQETQYF.

The chain recombines TRBV30 with TRBJ2-1, with TRBD2 as a possible D gene (6 bases). V was pared by 1 base and J by 2 bases, with 12 bases between. Germline V CDR1 and CDR2: GTSNPN, SVGIG (reference sequence). The CDR3 length is 15 residues. CDR3 sequence reads: CAWSGLDVAYNEQFF. In DNA, the CDR3 is TGTGCCTGGAGTGGACTAGATGTGGCCTACAATGAGCAGTTCTTC.

This rearrangement joins TRBV10-3 to TRBJ1-5; D unclear. Germline CDR1 and CDR2: ENHRY and SYGVKD. The CDR3 has 13 residues. Trimming shortened V by 5 bases and J by 3 bases, and 8 bases separated the two germline ends. Here the CDR3 DNA reads TGTGCCATCAGTAACAATGACAATCAGCCCCAGCATTTT. It codes for CAISNNDNQPQHF.

The V and J genes are TRBV28 and TRBJ1-5; possibly TRBD1 for D (6 bases). CDR3 size: 15 residues. The V end lost 8 bases, the J end lost 1 base, and 15 bases lay between the germline ends. Germline V gene data show CDR1 as MDHEN and CDR2 as SYDVKM. CDR3 sequence (DNA): TGTGCCAGCTCCCCGGGGGGCGGGAGCAATCAGCCCCAGCATTTT. Translated: CASSPGGGSNQPQHF.

The chain recombines TRBV18 with TRBJ1-5; D may be TRBD1 (6 bases). Trimming left V 2 bases short and J 1 base short, with 12 bases between. The CDR3 runs to 16 residues. CDR1 and CDR2 from the germline V gene are KGHSH and LQKENI. This CDR3 is CASSPAGEGSNQPQHF. The DNA for the CDR3 is TGTGCCAGCTCACCAGCAGGGGAGGGGAGCAATCAGCCCCAGCATTTT.

This sequence joins TRBV10-3 and TRBJ2-7; D may be TRBD1 (6 bases). The CDR3 has 15 residues. V gave up 2 bases and J gave up 2 bases, with 13 bases separating them. Germline V gene sequence: CDR1 ENHRY, CDR2 SYGVKD. Here the CDR3 reads CAISENGQNTYEQYF. CDR3 nucleotides: TGTGCCATCAGTGAGAACGGACAGAACACCTACGAGCAGTACTTC.

The CDR3 coding sequence is TGTGCCTGGACCTTGGGACAGTTCAATCAGCCCCAGCATTTT. Protein: CAWTLGQFNQPQHF. The rearrangement uses TRBV30 and TRBJ1-5; 7 nucleotides align to TRBD1. Germline loops: CDR1 GTSNPN, CDR2 SVGIG (reference sequence). V trimming: 4 bases; J trimming: 3 bases; junction bases outside the gene matches: 6. This CDR3 contains 14 residues.

The J gene is TRBJ2-5, the V gene TRBV30; 8 bases fit TRBD2. The germline CDR1 and CDR2 sequences are GTSNPN and SVGIG (reference sequence). This CDR3 has 14 amino acids. The V and J ends lost 3 bases and 7 bases, in that order; junction bases with no gene match: 10. The CDR3 DNA is TGTGCCTGGAGCGAAGGAGCGGGAGAGGCGACCCAGTACTTC. This encodes CAWSEGAGEATQYF.

The gene calls are TRBV2 and TRBJ1-4; 7 bases are a match to TRBD1. V shed 5 bases, J shed 2 bases, and the junction held 5 bases outside the gene matches. The CDR3 covers 15 residues. Germline-derived CDR1 and CDR2 are SNHLY and FYNNEI. The CDR3 reads CASSPPGQTNEKLFF. In nucleotides, the CDR3 is TGTGCCAGCAGTCCGCCGGGACAGACTAATGAAAAACTGTTTTTT. The full variable domain, completed using reference TRBV2 and TRBJ1-4, is EPEVTQTPSHQVTQMGQEVILRCVPISNHLYFYWYRQILGQKVEFLVSFYNNEISEKSEIFDDQFSVERPDGSNFTLKIRSTKLEDSAMYFCASSPPGQTNEKLFFGSGTQLSVL.

This clone was seen repeatedly, ten times or more. The genes are TRBV2 and TRBJ1-6; 7 bases align to TRBD1. Losses at the gene ends were 6 bases for V and 8 bases for J; bases not matched to a gene: 10. This CDR3 is 15 amino acids long. Germline CDR1 and CDR2: SNHLY and FYNNEI. CDR3 residues: CASRNRGPPDSPLHF. CDR3 bases: TGTGCCAGCAGAAACAGGGGTCCCCCTGATTCACCCCTCCACTTT.

The rearrangement links TRBV18 to TRBJ2-5, with 12 positions matching TRBD2. The trim removed 5 bases at V and 4 bases at J, leaving 2 bases unmatched. This CDR3 is 14 amino acids long. Looked up from germline, CDR1 is KGHSH and CDR2 is LQKENI. The CDR3 here is CASSKLAGGETQYF. The CDR3 DNA follows: TGTGCCAGCTCAAAACTAGCGGGGGGAGAGACCCAGTACTTC.

V and J are TRBV19 and TRBJ1-2; the match to TRBD1 covers 7 bases. The CDR3 runs 13 residues. V was pared by 9 bases and J by 3 bases, with 7 bases of the junction left unmatched. Germline loops: CDR1 LNHDA, CDR2 SQIVND (reference sequence). CDR3 in DNA: TGTGCCAGAATAATTGACAGGGACTATGGCTACACCTTC. This sequence encodes CARIIDRDYGYTF.

The chain is built from TRBV9 and TRBJ1-2, with TRBD1 identical over 7 bases. Germline V gene sequence: CDR1 SGDLS, CDR2 YYNGEE. With 2 bases clipped from V and 4 bases from J, the junction kept 5 bases outside the gene matches. The CDR3 runs 14 residues. CDR3 bases: TGTGCCAGCAGCGTTGAACAGGGGAGCTATGGCTACACCTTC. Translation gives CASSVEQGSYGYTF.

V gene TRBV27 combines with J gene TRBJ2-3; perhaps TRBD1 as D (6 bases). The germline V gene encodes CDR1 MNHEY and CDR2 SMNVEV (reference sequence). Trimming removed 5 bases at V and 0 bases at J, with 18 bases between. The CDR3 has 17 residues. The CDR3 here is CASSLRSGTYSTDTQYF. In DNA form, the CDR3 reads TGTGCCAGCAGTCTAAGATCCGGGACATATAGCACAGATACGCAGTATTTT.

This clone was seen a few times. DNA of the CDR3: TGTGCCAGCAGTGGAAAAGGACAGCCCGGCATCTATGGCTACACCTTC. Translated, it gives CASSGKGQPGIYGYTF. V and J are TRBV6-1 and TRBJ1-2; D is possibly TRBD1 (6 bases). The germline gives CDR1 MNHNS, CDR2 SASEGT. The CDR3 runs to 16 residues. Deletions cut 4 bases from V and 4 bases from J, with 19 bases between.

The rearrangement joins TRBV7-3 to TRBJ2-3; possibly TRBD2 for D (6 bases). The CDR3 runs to 16 residues. Germline V CDR1 and CDR2: SGHTA, FQGTGA. V dropped 1 base and J dropped 2 bases, with 13 bases sitting between them. CDR3 in amino acids: CASSLIGRSLTDTQYF. In nucleotides, the CDR3 is TGTGCCAGCAGCTTAATTGGGAGGTCTCTCACAGATACGCAGTATTTT.